These 25 T cell receptor beta chains share one sample of origin, sequenced in a study of shared clonotypes between healthy human individuals. Data came from immunoSEQ multiplex PCR; TCRdb stores just in-frame clones and leaves some out. The sample contains roughly 2.5 million clones, approximately 94% of which appear only once. Input material: naive CD4+ T cells sorted from blood. Noted subset: CD45RA+ positively selected. Source of these receptors: a man aged 18 to 29 in good health.

This chain uses TRBV5-1 with TRBJ1-1; possibly TRBD1 for D (5 bases). This CDR3 is built from 13 residues. Germline loops: CDR1 SGHRS, CDR2 YFSETQ. V was shortened by 5 bases and J by 3 bases, with 11 bases between the two germline ends. This CDR3 reads CASSQIRDTEAFF. CDR3 in DNA: TGCGCCAGCAGTCAAATCAGGGACACTGAAGCTTTCTTT.

This rearrangement joins TRBV4-3 to TRBJ2-3, with 16 bases aligning to TRBD2. The V segment lost 3 bases and the J segment 4 bases; nucleotides outside the gene matches: 10. CDR3 length: 19 residues. In germline, CDR1 is LGHNA, CDR2 YSLEER. The DNA of the CDR3 is TGCGCCAGCAGCCATACCGGGACTAGCGGGAGGGCCAGTGCAGATACGCAGTATTTT. This translates into CASSHTGTSGRASADTQYF.

A few counts support this clone. The chain is built from TRBV18 and TRBJ1-3; a weak D match, TRBD1 (5 bases). CDR1 KGHSH and CDR2 LQKENI come from the germline V gene. This CDR3 region has 14 residues. The ends were cut back, 2 bases at V and 4 bases at J, with 9 bases in the middle. The CDR3 reads CASSPEGRGNTIYF. The CDR3 DNA reads TGTGCCAGCTCACCAGAGGGGCGAGGAAACACCATATATTTT.

The genes are TRBV5-1 and TRBJ2-3, with 9 bases identical to TRBD2. CDR1 and CDR2 (germline): SGHRS, YFSETQ. The junction had 1 base not matched to a gene; V was cut back by 5 bases and J by 0 bases. This CDR3 spans 14 amino acids. CDR3 region: CASRGLASTDTQYF. CDR3 DNA sequence: TGCGCCAGCAGGGGACTAGCTAGCACAGATACGCAGTATTTT.

The count of this clone is one. The rearrangement uses TRBV6-1 and TRBJ1-6; a weak D match, TRBD1 (5 bases). Trimming cost V 11 bases and J 6 bases, with 14 bases left between them. Germline CDR1 MNHNS, CDR2 SASEGT. This CDR3 has 13 residues. CDR3 DNA sequence: TGTGCCGGGGGACTGTGGGGTAATTCACCCCTCCACTTT. Its translation is CAGGLWGNSPLHF.

As for this clone: Other DNA sequences from this sample encode an identical CDR3 as well. The CDR3 nucleotides read TGTGCCAGCAGCTTGGGGCAGGGAGGTGAAAAACTGTTTTTT. Protein: CASSLGQGGEKLFF. V is TRBV5-6 and J is TRBJ1-4, with a possible D match to TRBD1 (5 bases). Between the trimmed V and J ends, which lost 0 bases and 7 bases, there was a span of 10 bases. In germline, CDR1 is SGHDT, CDR2 YYEEEE. This CDR3 region has 14 residues.

As DNA, the CDR3 is TGTGCCAGCTCACCACCGGAACGGACAGGGCTCAAAAACGAGCAGTACTTC. Encoded protein: CASSPPERTGLKNEQYF. The chain has TRBV18 and TRBJ2-7, with 8 bases lining up with TRBD1. CDR3 length equals 17 residues. Unmatched junction bases numbered 12, after V lost 0 bases and J lost 5 bases. Germline CDR1 reads KGHSH; CDR2 reads LQKENI.

This clone was counted a single time. J is TRBJ2-2 and V is TRBV6-5, with 14 bases identical to TRBD2. The CDR3 spans 15 residues. Germline values: CDR1 MNHEY, CDR2 SVGAGI. With 9 bases clipped from V and 6 bases from J, the junction kept 6 bases outside the gene matches. In DNA, the CDR3 is TGTGCCAGTGGGACTAGCGGGAGTTGGGCCGGGGAGCTGTTTTTT. Translation: CASGTSGSWAGELFF.

The CDR3 sequence is CASSIQTGGEVREKLFF. The CDR3 bases are TGTGCCAGCAGTATCCAGACAGGGGGCGAAGTCCGCGAAAAACTGTTTTTT. This rearrangement joins TRBV25-1 to TRBJ1-4; 10 bases are a match to TRBD1. Germline trimming cut 5 bases from V and 8 bases from J; bases unmatched to any gene: 14. The germline CDR1 and CDR2 sequences are MGHDK and SYGVNS. The CDR3 covers 17 residues.

V and J are TRBV7-6 and TRBJ2-1; perhaps TRBD2 as D (6 bases). V was clipped by 5 bases and J by 5 bases, with 31 bases between them. The CDR3 contains 20 residues. CDR1 is SGHVS and CDR2 is FNYEAQ in the germline V gene. CDR3 amino acids: CASSPNSAGDAKMINNEQFF. The CDR3 DNA sequence: TGTGCCAGCAGCCCCAACTCAGCGGGCGACGCAAAAATGATAAACAATGAGCAGTTCTTC.

The table lists this clone with a count of one. The rearrangement uses TRBV5-4 and TRBJ2-3, with a tentative D call TRBD2 (6 bases). Trimming removed 5 bases at V and 1 base at J, with 17 bases between. The CDR3 loop spans 16 amino acids. Germline V gene sequence: CDR1 SGHNT, CDR2 YYREEE (reference sequence). The CDR3 DNA is TGTGCCAGCAGGCCGCAGGAGGGCTATGGCACAGATACGCAGTATTTT. It encodes CASRPQEGYGTDTQYF.

The count of this clone is one. V gene TRBV6-1 combines with J gene TRBJ1-2, with a possible D match to TRBD1 (6 bases). Germline V gene lookup returns CDR1 MNHNS and CDR2 SASEGT. V dropped 2 bases and J dropped 4 bases, with 11 bases sitting between them. The CDR3 sequence is 14 residues long. The CDR3 DNA reads TGTGCCAGCAGTGAACTCCGGGGGCCCTATGGCTACACCTTC. It codes for CASSELRGPYGYTF.

V is TRBV6-1 and J is TRBJ2-7; tentatively, D is TRBD1 (6 bases). The germline V gene has CDR1 MNHNS and CDR2 SASEGT. Between the trimmed V and J ends, which lost 4 bases and 2 bases, there was a span of 12 bases. The CDR3 sequence is 14 residues long. The CDR3 region has the DNA TGTGCCAGCAGTGGTCAACAGGGCACCTACGAGCAGTACTTC. It codes for CASSGQQGTYEQYF.

This chain uses TRBV19 with TRBJ2-1; TRBD2 matches 14 bases. Germline lookup yields CDR1 LNHDA and CDR2 SQIVND (reference sequence). Losses at the gene ends were 5 bases for V and 4 bases for J; bases not matched to a gene: 4. The CDR3 length is 16 residues. The DNA of the CDR3 is TGTGCCAGTAGTTTGACTAGCGGGGGGGTATACAATGAGCAGTTCTTC. It encodes CASSLTSGGVYNEQFF.

Only a few counts were recorded for this clone. In DNA form, the CDR3 reads TGTGCCAGCAGCTTAGCACTTGATAGCAATCAGCCCCAGCATTTT. It is translated as CASSLALDSNQPQHF. The V call is TRBV11-2, the J call TRBJ1-5, with D hard to call. Per germline, CDR1 SGHAT and CDR2 FQNNGV. V was trimmed by 1 base and J by 0 bases, leaving 7 bases between them. The CDR3 length is 15 residues.

With respect to this clone: The sample carries other DNA sequences with the same CDR3. The chain recombines TRBV7-2 with TRBJ2-5; no reliable D call. CDR1 is SGHTA, CDR2 FQGNSA, per germline. Trimming took 4 bases from V and 2 from J, leaving 8 bases between them. The CDR3 totals 13 residues. Here the CDR3 reads CASSSGPQETQYF. The CDR3, as DNA: TGTGCCAGCAGCTCCGGACCTCAAGAGACCCAGTACTTC.

The J gene is TRBJ1-2, the V gene TRBV19; no firm D call. The ends were cut back, 3 bases at V and 6 bases at J, with 14 bases in the middle. CDR1 and CDR2 (germline): LNHDA, SQIVND (reference sequence). The length of the CDR3 is 14 residues. CDR3 amino acids: CASSMVGPTDGYTF. CDR3 bases: TGTGCCAGTAGTATGGTTGGCCCTACGGATGGCTACACCTTC.

The rearrangement links TRBV28 to TRBJ1-1; D is undetermined. Germline V gene sequence: CDR1 MDHEN, CDR2 SYDVKM. The germline V and J ends were trimmed by 6 bases and 3 bases, with 5 bases remaining between them. The CDR3 has 11 residues. CDR3 nucleotides: TGTGCCAGCAGCCAGTACACTGAAGCTTTCTTT. Translation gives CASSQYTEAFF.

A remark on this clone: Other DNA sequences in the same sample also yield this CDR3. The chain couples TRBV7-9 to TRBJ2-7; D might be TRBD1 or TRBD2, each matching 5 bases. CDR3 size: 13 residues. CDR1 is SEHNR and CDR2 is FQNEAQ in the germline V gene (reference sequence). V lost 0 bases and J 5 bases, leaving 8 bases between the germline ends. Here the CDR3 DNA reads TGTGCCAGCAGCTTAGCGTTGGGGGACGAGCAGTACTTC. The encoded protein is CASSLALGDEQYF.

The chain's CDR3 is CASNQGYTDTQYF. In DNA form, the CDR3 reads TGTGCCAGCAACCAGGGTTACACAGATACGCAGTATTTT. The rearrangement uses TRBV7-2 and TRBJ2-3; D possibly corresponds to TRBD1 (5 bases). V gave up 7 bases and J gave up 2 bases, with 10 bases separating them. The CDR3 spans 13 residues. The germline CDR1 and CDR2 sequences are SGHTA and FQGNSA.

The genes are TRBV7-8 and TRBJ2-2; D is perhaps TRBD1 (6 bases). Germline CDR1 is SGHVS and CDR2 is FQNEAQ. The CDR3 is 14 residues long. With 6 bases removed from V and 1 base from J, the gap between germline ends came to 9 bases. This CDR3 is CASSPTGNTGELFF. The DNA of the CDR3 is TGTGCCAGCAGTCCGACAGGGAACACCGGGGAGCTGTTTTTT.

The genes are TRBV29-1 and TRBJ2-5, with no clear D. Germline loops: CDR1 SQVTM, CDR2 ANQGSEA. V lost 7 bases, J lost 0 bases, and 3 bases lay in between. This CDR3 comprises 10 residues. The CDR3 reads CSGNQETQYF. The CDR3 DNA reads TGCAGCGGGAACCAAGAGACCCAGTACTTC.

This clone was seen just once. The rearrangement uses TRBV9 and TRBJ2-7, with D possibly TRBD1 on 6 matching bases. CDR1 is SGDLS, CDR2 YYNGEE, per germline. Trimming removed 3 bases at V and 2 bases at J, with 12 bases between. The CDR3 contains 14 residues. The CDR3, as DNA: TGTGCCAGCAGCGCCGGACAGAAAACCTACGAGCAGTACTTC. It encodes CASSAGQKTYEQYF.

The chain has TRBV28 and TRBJ1-4; D perhaps matches TRBD1 (5 bases). This CDR3 region has 14 residues. V gave up 0 bases and J gave up 8 bases, with 10 bases separating them. Germline CDR1 and CDR2: MDHEN and SYDVKM. For the CDR3, the DNA is TGTGCCAGCAGTTTATGGGGGGATGACGAAAAACTGTTTTTT. Protein sequence: CASSLWGDDEKLFF.

The chain employs TRBV9 and TRBJ1-4, with 7 nucleotides matching TRBD1. V lost 3 bases and J lost 0; bases outside the gene matches: 5. Germline V gene data show CDR1 as SGDLS and CDR2 as YYNGEE. CDR3 length: 16 residues. CDR3 sequence: CASSGRQGTTNEKLFF. The CDR3, as DNA: TGTGCCAGCAGCGGCAGACAGGGCACAACTAATGAAAAACTGTTTTTT.